The rows below give T cell receptor beta chains drawn from one sample of a study of blood T cell repertoires in COVID-19. TCRdb keeps only in-frame clones here, not all; method: immunoSEQ multiplex PCR. This sample has about 250,000 clones, with about nine tenths found just once. The material sequenced was peripheral blood. The receptor source for this set is a man aged 25-45 years with COVID-19, enrolled during active disease. CDR3s include the opening cysteine and the closing phenylalanine or tryptophan. Each record gives: V gene, clone size, J gene, D gene, CDR3 protein, CDR3 DNA. The D gene is left open where the match is weak. Clone size is stated in some rows and not others, as once, few, many or a class when expanded.

v_gene: TRBV24-1; abundance: NA; j_gene: TRBJ2-5; d_gene: TRBD2; CDR3aa: CATSDARTRREETQYF; CDR3nt: TGTGCCACCAGTGACGCCAGGACTAGACGGGAAGAGACCCAGTACTTC
v_gene: TRBV7-9; abundance: NA; j_gene: TRBJ1-1; d_gene: TRBD1; CDR3aa: CASSFAAGTGNTEAFF; CDR3nt: TGTGCCAGCAGCTTCGCCGCCGGGACAGGGAACACTGAAGCTTTCTTT
v_gene: TRBV14; abundance: once; j_gene: TRBJ2-1; d_gene: NA; CDR3aa: CASSQDLRDEQFF; CDR3nt: TGTGCCAGCAGCCAAGATCTTCGGGATGAGCAGTTCTTC
v_gene: TRBV6-5; abundance: once; j_gene: TRBJ1-6; d_gene: NA; CDR3aa: CASSYRGSPLHF; CDR3nt: TGTGCCAGCAGTTACAGGGGTTCACCCCTCCACTTT
v_gene: TRBV12-5; abundance: NA; j_gene: TRBJ2-6; d_gene: TRBD1; CDR3aa: CASGQTGVGANVLTF; CDR3nt: TGTGCTAGTGGTCAGACAGGGGTTGGGGCCAACGTCCTGACTTTC
v_gene: TRBV27; abundance: NA; j_gene: TRBJ2-7; d_gene: TRBD1; CDR3aa: CASSVLGQGSHEQYF; CDR3nt: TGTGCCAGCAGCGTACTGGGACAGGGATCCCACGAGCAGTACTTC
v_gene: TRBV12-5; abundance: NA; j_gene: TRBJ1-1; d_gene: NA; CDR3aa: CASGFGGPQAFF; CDR3nt: TGTGCTAGTGGTTTCGGCGGGCCGCAAGCTTTCTTT
v_gene: TRBV19; abundance: NA; j_gene: TRBJ2-1; d_gene: TRBD2; CDR3aa: CASMTSGGSQLNEQFF; CDR3nt: TGTGCCAGTATGACTAGCGGGGGTTCTCAGTTGAATGAGCAGTTCTTC
v_gene: TRBV9; abundance: NA; j_gene: TRBJ2-7; d_gene: NA; CDR3aa: CASGESGFPYEQYF; CDR3nt: TGTGCCAGCGGTGAGTCGGGATTCCCCTACGAGCAGTACTTC
v_gene: TRBV4-1; abundance: NA; j_gene: TRBJ2-3; d_gene: TRBD2; CDR3aa: CASSYSGGAITDTQYF; CDR3nt: TGCGCCAGCAGCTACAGCGGGGGGGCTATCACAGATACGCAGTATTTT
v_gene: TRBV6-1; abundance: once; j_gene: TRBJ2-3; d_gene: TRBD1; CDR3aa: CASSEETGGSDTQYF; CDR3nt: TGTGCCAGCAGTGAAGAGACAGGGGGCTCAGATACGCAGTATTTT
v_gene: TRBV28; abundance: NA; j_gene: TRBJ1-2; d_gene: TRBD1; CDR3aa: CASRVRTGKANYGYTF; CDR3nt: TGTGCCAGCAGAGTCAGGACAGGGAAAGCTAACTATGGCTACACCTTC
v_gene: TRBV3-1/TRBV3-2; abundance: NA; j_gene: TRBJ1-1; d_gene: NA; CDR3aa: CASSQDSVGGNTEAFF; CDR3nt: TGTGCCAGCAGCCAAGATTCAGTCGGAGGGAACACTGAAGCTTTCTTT
v_gene: TRBV3-1/TRBV3-2; abundance: NA; j_gene: TRBJ2-5; d_gene: TRBD1; CDR3aa: CASSEDRGHGDWETQYF; CDR3nt: TGTGCCAGCAGCGAAGACAGGGGGCACGGTGATTGGGAGACCCAGTACTTC
v_gene: TRBV10-2; abundance: NA; j_gene: TRBJ1-2; d_gene: NA; CDR3aa: CASSEAGGHGYTF; CDR3nt: TGCGCCAGCAGTGAGGCTGGGGGCCATGGCTACACCTTC
v_gene: TRBV10-3; abundance: NA; j_gene: TRBJ2-2; d_gene: NA; CDR3aa: CAISESGGAHTGELFF; CDR3nt: TGTGCCATCAGTGAGTCCGGAGGGGCTCACACCGGGGAGCTGTTTTTT
v_gene: TRBV18; abundance: NA; j_gene: TRBJ2-7; d_gene: NA; CDR3aa: CASSPGRTDSYEQYF; CDR3nt: TGTGCCAGCTCACCCGGCCGGACAGACTCCTACGAGCAGTACTTC
v_gene: TRBV27; abundance: NA; j_gene: TRBJ1-1; d_gene: TRBD1; CDR3aa: CASSLFIPGQGQTNTEAFF; CDR3nt: TGTGCCAGCAGTTTATTTATACCAGGACAGGGGCAAACGAACACTGAAGCTTTCTTT
v_gene: TRBV18; abundance: NA; j_gene: TRBJ2-7; d_gene: NA; CDR3aa: CASSPRGSSYEQYF; CDR3nt: TGTGCCAGCTCACCCAGGGGTAGCTCCTACGAGCAGTACTTC
v_gene: TRBV5-5; abundance: few; j_gene: TRBJ1-2; d_gene: NA; CDR3aa: CASSFRGDFGYGYTF; CDR3nt: TGTGCCAGCAGCTTTCGCGGGGACTTCGGCTATGGCTACACCTTC
v_gene: TRBV3-1/TRBV3-2; abundance: NA; j_gene: TRBJ1-5; d_gene: NA; CDR3aa: CASSPGLGQPQHF; CDR3nt: TGTGCCAGCAGCCCAGGGTTAGGCCAGCCCCAGCATTTT
v_gene: TRBV11-2; abundance: NA; j_gene: TRBJ2-7; d_gene: TRBD1; CDR3aa: CASSFGTARAYEQYF; CDR3nt: TGTGCCAGCAGCTTTGGGACAGCTCGGGCCTACGAGCAGTACTTC
v_gene: TRBV7-3; abundance: NA; j_gene: TRBJ1-6; d_gene: TRBD1; CDR3aa: CASSPTGTGPNSPLHF; CDR3nt: TGTGCCAGCAGCCCTACCGGGACAGGGCCAAATTCACCCCTCCACTTT
v_gene: TRBV11-2; abundance: NA; j_gene: TRBJ1-2; d_gene: TRBD1; CDR3aa: CASSSRTGDGYTF; CDR3nt: TGTGCCAGCAGCTCCAGGACAGGGGATGGCTACACCTTC
v_gene: TRBV6-5; abundance: NA; j_gene: TRBJ1-2; d_gene: TRBD1; CDR3aa: CASSYRQGRGYGYTF; CDR3nt: TGTGCCAGCAGTTACCGACAGGGACGGGGCTATGGCTACACCTTC
v_gene: TRBV5-1; abundance: NA; j_gene: TRBJ1-4; d_gene: TRBD1; CDR3aa: CASSSNLGQGQKLFF; CDR3nt: TGCGCCAGCAGCTCCAACCTCGGACAGGGGCAAAAACTGTTTTTT
v_gene: TRBV7-9; abundance: NA; j_gene: TRBJ2-2; d_gene: TRBD1; CDR3aa: CASSSPGTGLNGELFF; CDR3nt: TGTGCCAGCAGCTCCCCCGGGACAGGGTTAAACGGGGAGCTGTTTTTT
v_gene: TRBV15; abundance: NA; j_gene: TRBJ1-5; d_gene: NA; CDR3aa: CATSSRGGNQPQHF; CDR3nt: TGTGCCACCAGCAGCCGGGGGGGCAATCAGCCCCAGCATTTT
v_gene: TRBV6-5; abundance: NA; j_gene: TRBJ1-5; d_gene: NA; CDR3aa: CASSWQGNQPQHF; CDR3nt: TGTGCCAGCAGTTGGCAGGGGAATCAGCCCCAGCATTTT
v_gene: TRBV7-9; abundance: NA; j_gene: TRBJ2-2; d_gene: NA; CDR3aa: CASSYTRAGELFF; CDR3nt: TGTGCCAGCAGTTACACCAGGGCCGGGGAGCTGTTTTTT
v_gene: TRBV10-3; abundance: NA; j_gene: TRBJ1-4; d_gene: TRBD1; CDR3aa: CAISGGQGLYEKLFF; CDR3nt: TGTGCCATCAGCGGAGGACAGGGCTTGTATGAAAAACTGTTTTTT